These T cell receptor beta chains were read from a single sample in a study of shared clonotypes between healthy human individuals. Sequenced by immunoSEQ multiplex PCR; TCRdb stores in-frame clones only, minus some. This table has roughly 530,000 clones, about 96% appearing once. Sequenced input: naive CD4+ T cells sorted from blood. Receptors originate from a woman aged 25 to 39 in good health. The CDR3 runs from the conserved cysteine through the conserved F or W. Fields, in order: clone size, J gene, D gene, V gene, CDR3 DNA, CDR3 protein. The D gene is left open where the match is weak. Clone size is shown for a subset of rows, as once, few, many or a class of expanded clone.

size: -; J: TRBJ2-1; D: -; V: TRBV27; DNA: TGTGCCAGCAGCGGGACGAGCTCCTACAATGAGCAGTTCTTC; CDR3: CASSGTSSYNEQFF
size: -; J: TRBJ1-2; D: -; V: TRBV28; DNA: TGTGCCAGCAGCCCCACGGGGGTCTATGGCTACACCTTC; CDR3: CASSPTGVYGYTF
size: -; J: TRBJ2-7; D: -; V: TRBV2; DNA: TGTGCCAGCAGTTTTAGCAGCTACGAGCAGTACTTC; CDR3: CASSFSSYEQYF
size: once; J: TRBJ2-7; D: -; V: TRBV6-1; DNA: TGTGCCAGCAGTACAGAGGCCCACTACGAGCAGTACTTC; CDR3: CASSTEAHYEQYF
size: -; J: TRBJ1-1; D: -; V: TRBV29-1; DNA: TGCAGCGTGGCGAACACTGAAGCTTTCTTT; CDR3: CSVANTEAFF
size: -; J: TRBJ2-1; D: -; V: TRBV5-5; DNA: TGTGCCAGCAGCTTCCTGAATTCCTACAATGAGCAGTTCTTC; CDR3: CASSFLNSYNEQFF
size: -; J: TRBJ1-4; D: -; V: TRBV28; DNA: TGTGCCAGCTTCGGACGCGCCGAAAAACTGTTTTTT; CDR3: CASFGRAEKLFF
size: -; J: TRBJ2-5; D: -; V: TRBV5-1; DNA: TGCGCCAGCAGCTTTACCCGGGGAAGAGAGACCCAGTACTTC; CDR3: CASSFTRGRETQYF
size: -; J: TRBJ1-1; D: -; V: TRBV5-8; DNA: TGTGCCAGCAGCAGCCTATTCCGGTCTGAAGCTTTCTTT; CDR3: CASSSLFRSEAFF
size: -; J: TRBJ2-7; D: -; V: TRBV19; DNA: TGTGCCAGTAGTGTTACACTAGGGACTTCCTACGAGCAGTACTTC; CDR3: CASSVTLGTSYEQYF
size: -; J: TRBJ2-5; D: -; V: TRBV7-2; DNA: TGTGCCAGCAGCTTAGTCGAGGGTCCCCAAGAGACCCAGTACTTC; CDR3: CASSLVEGPQETQYF
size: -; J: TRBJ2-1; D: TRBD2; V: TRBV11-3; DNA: TGTGCCAGCAGCTTAGATCTAGCGGGAGGTCCTAATGAGCAGTTCTTC; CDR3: CASSLDLAGGPNEQFF
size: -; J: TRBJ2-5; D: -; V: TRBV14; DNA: TGTGCCAGCAGCCAAGATGGAGCGGCGGGGGCCAACCAAGAGACCCAGTACTTC; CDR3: CASSQDGAAGANQETQYF
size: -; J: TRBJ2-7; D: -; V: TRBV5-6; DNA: TGTGCCAGCAGCCGGGGACGGATCTACGAGCAGTACTTC; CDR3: CASSRGRIYEQYF
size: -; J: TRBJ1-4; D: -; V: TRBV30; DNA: TGTGCCTGGGGTGACATGGGGTATGAAAAACTGTTTTTT; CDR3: CAWGDMGYEKLFF
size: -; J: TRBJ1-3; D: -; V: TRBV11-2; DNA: TGTGCCAGCAGCTTATGGGCAGGGCGCTCTGGAAACACCATATATTTT; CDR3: CASSLWAGRSGNTIYF
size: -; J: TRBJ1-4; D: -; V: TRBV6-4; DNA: TGTGCCAGCGTCAGGACTGGCCGTCGCTACCGACGGGAGAATGAAAAACTGTTTTTT; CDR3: CASVRTGRRYRRENEKLFF
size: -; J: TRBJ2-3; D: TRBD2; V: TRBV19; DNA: TGTGCCGCGTCGGCTAGCGGACGATCCACAGATACGCAGTATTTT; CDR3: CAASASGRSTDTQYF
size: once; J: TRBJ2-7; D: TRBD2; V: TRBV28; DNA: TGTGCCAGCAGTTTAAGGTTAGCGGGAGGGCCGAGGCAGTACTTC; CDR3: CASSLRLAGGPRQYF
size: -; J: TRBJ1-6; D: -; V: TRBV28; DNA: TGTGCCAGCAGTTGGGGGTATAATTCACCCCTCCACTTT; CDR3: CASSWGYNSPLHF
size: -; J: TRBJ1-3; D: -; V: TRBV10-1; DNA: TGCGCCAGCAGCCGGGACGAGGGAAACACCATATATTTT; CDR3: CASSRDEGNTIYF
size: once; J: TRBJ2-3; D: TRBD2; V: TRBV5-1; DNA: TGCGCCAGCGCCAGTGGTCTAGCGGGAAGCACAGATACGCAGTATTTT; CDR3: CASASGLAGSTDTQYF
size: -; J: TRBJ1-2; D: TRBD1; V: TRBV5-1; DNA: TGCGCCAGCAGGCGCGAGGACAGGGTCTATGGCTACACCTTC; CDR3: CASRREDRVYGYTF
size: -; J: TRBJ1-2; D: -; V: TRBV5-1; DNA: TGCGCCAGCAGCTCCAGACGGGGAAACTATGGCTACACCTTC; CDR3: CASSSRRGNYGYTF
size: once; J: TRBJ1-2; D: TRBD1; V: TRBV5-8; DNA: TGTGCCAGCAGCTTCGGACAGGCCTATGGCTACACCTTC; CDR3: CASSFGQAYGYTF
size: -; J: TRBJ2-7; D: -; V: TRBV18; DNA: TGTGCCAGCTCATACGGGGCAGGTGGACCTATAATAACCTACGAGCAGTACTTC; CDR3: CASSYGAGGPIITYEQYF
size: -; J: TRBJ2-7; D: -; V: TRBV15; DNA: TGTGCCACCAGCAGAGATGAGTCGGGACGGGCCTTCTCCTACGAGCAGTACTTC; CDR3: CATSRDESGRAFSYEQYF
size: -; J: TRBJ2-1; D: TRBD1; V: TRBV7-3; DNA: TGTGCCAGCAGCTTCAAGCCCACACCCGGGACAGCGTACAATGAGCAGTTCTTC; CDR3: CASSFKPTPGTAYNEQFF
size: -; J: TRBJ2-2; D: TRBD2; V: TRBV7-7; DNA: TGTGCCAGCAGCTTAGGTCCAGCGGGAGGTAACACCGGGGAGCTGTTTTTT; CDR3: CASSLGPAGGNTGELFF
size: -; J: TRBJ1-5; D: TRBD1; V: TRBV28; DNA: TGTGCCAGCAGTGCGGGGGACAGGGTAAATCAGCCCCAGCATTTT; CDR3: CASSAGDRVNQPQHF
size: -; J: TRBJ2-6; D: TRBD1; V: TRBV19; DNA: TGTGCCAGTAGTGACCCGGGACAGTCCCTCTCTGGGGCCAACGTCCTGACTTTC; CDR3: CASSDPGQSLSGANVLTF
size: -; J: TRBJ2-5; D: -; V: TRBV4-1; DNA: TGCGCCAGCAGCCAAGGGGGGACCGTGGGACAAGAGACCCAGTACTTC; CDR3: CASSQGGTVGQETQYF